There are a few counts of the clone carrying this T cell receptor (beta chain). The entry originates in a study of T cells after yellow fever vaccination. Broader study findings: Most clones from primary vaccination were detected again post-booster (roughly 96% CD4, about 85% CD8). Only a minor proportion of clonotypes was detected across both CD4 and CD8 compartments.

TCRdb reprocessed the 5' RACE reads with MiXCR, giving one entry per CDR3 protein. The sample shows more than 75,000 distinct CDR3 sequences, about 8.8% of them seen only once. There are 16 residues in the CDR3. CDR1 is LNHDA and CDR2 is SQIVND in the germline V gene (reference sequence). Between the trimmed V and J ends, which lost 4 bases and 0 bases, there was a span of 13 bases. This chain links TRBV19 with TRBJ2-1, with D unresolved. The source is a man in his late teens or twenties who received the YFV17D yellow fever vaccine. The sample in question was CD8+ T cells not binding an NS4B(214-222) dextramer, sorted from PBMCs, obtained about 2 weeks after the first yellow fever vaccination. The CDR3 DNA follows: TGTGCCAGTAGTACATCCTCAGGTATCTCCTACAATGAGCAGTTCTTC. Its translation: CASSTSSGISYNEQFF. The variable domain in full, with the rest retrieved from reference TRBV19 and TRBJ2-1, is DGGITQSPKYLFRKEGQNVTLSCEQNLNHDAMYWYRQDPGQGLRLIYYSQIVNDFQKGDIAEGYSVSREKKESFPLTVTSAQKNPTAFYLCASSTSSGISYNEQFFGPGTRLTVL.